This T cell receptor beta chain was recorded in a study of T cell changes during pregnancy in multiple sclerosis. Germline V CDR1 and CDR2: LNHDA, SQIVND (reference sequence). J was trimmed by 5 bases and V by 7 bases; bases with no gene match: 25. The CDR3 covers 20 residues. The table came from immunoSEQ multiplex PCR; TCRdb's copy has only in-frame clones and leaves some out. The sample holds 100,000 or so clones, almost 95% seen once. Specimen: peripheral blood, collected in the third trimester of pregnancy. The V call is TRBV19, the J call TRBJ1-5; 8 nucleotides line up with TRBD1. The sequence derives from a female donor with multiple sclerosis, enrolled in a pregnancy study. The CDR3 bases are TGTGCCAGTACGTCAAGATGGGCCGGCGGACAGGGCTATTTTTATCAGCCCCAGCATTTT. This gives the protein CASTSRWAGGQGYFYQPQHF.